This TCR beta chain was recorded in a study of blood T cell repertoires in COVID-19. Overall study: COVID-19 samples collected from the United States, Italy and Spain covered acute and convalescent phases.

Original processing methods: Scientists estimated how many nucleated cells there were by amplifying reference gene primers. Here immunoSEQ multiplex PCR was the method, and the copy in TCRdb shows in-frame clones only, minus some. The DNA gave D and trimming, while V, J and clone size come from that table. This table has some 130,000 clones, about four fifths appearing once. V was trimmed by 5 bases and J by 0 bases, leaving 12 bases between them. Germline loops: CDR1 SGHTA, CDR2 FQGNSA. The CDR3 sequence is 15 residues long. The chain is built from TRBV7-2 and TRBJ2-3, with D hard to call. The specimen was peripheral blood. The sequence derives from a woman of 80 years or more with acute or convalescent COVID-19. The CDR3 DNA is TGTGCCAGCAGCCCGACTTCCTCTAGCACAGATACGCAGTATTTT. It is translated as CASSPTSSSTDTQYF. Combining the CDR3 with reference TRBV7-2 and TRBJ2-3 gives the whole variable domain GAGVSQSPSNKVTEKGKDVELRCDPISGHTALYWYRQSLGQGLEFLIYFQGNSAPDKSGLPSDRFSAERTGGSVSTLTIQRTQQEDSAVYLCASSPTSSSTDTQYFGPGTRLTVL.